Listed here are 14 T cell receptor beta chains from one sample, sequenced in a study of cytomegalovirus exposure and HLA in healthy donors. The PCR was carried out with 60 Vbeta primers and 13 Jbeta primers. Only in-frame clones appear in the TCRdb table, and some are missing; sequencing was by immunoSEQ multiplex PCR. The data show over 100,000 clones, with about 70% seen just once and about 2.1% held by the top ten. Sequenced material: PBMCs. The source is a woman between 40 and 50 years old in good health and CMV-seropositive.

The chain links TRBV7-9 to TRBJ2-4, with TRBD1 matching over 8 bases. The CDR3 has 15 amino acids. V shed 5 bases and J 1 base; nucleotides not matched to a gene: 4. Germline V gene lookup returns CDR1 SEHNR and CDR2 FQNEAQ (reference sequence). CDR3 DNA sequence: TGTGCCAGCAGCGCGACAGGGGTTGCCAAAAACATTCAGTACTTC. This encodes CASSATGVAKNIQYF.

In DNA form, the CDR3 reads TGTGCCAGCAGTCGGACCGGGACAGGGGGATCGGAAGAGACCCAGTACTTC. It is translated as CASSRTGTGGSEETQYF. The gene calls are TRBV7-2 and TRBJ2-5; 11 bases are a match to TRBD1. The trim removed 6 bases at V and 3 bases at J, leaving 12 bases unmatched. Germline V lookup: CDR1 SGHTA, CDR2 FQGNSA. The CDR3 spans 17 residues.

This sequence joins TRBV7-2 and TRBJ1-1; D is undetermined. The CDR3 loop spans 14 amino acids. Germline values: CDR1 SGHTA, CDR2 FQGNSA. V was shortened by 6 bases and J by 0 bases, with 11 bases between the two germline ends. This CDR3 reads CASRKTVMNTEAFF. The CDR3 DNA follows: TGTGCCAGCAGGAAAACAGTTATGAACACTGAAGCTTTCTTT.

The V call is TRBV20-1, the J call TRBJ2-5; no reliable D call. The CDR3 has 10 residues. V gave up 6 bases and J gave up 5 bases, with 7 bases separating them. Germline values: CDR1 DFQATT, CDR2 SNEGSKA (reference sequence). CDR3 region: CSAFRETQYF. The DNA for the CDR3 is TGCAGTGCCTTCCGGGAGACCCAGTACTTC.

The CDR3, as DNA: TGTGCCAGCAGCCAACCCCAGGGCGGGGGGGCCGGTGATACGCAGTATTTT. Translated, it gives CASSQPQGGGAGDTQYF. J is TRBJ2-3 and V is TRBV4-2; TRBD2 matches 9 bases. Germline values: CDR1 LGHNA, CDR2 YNFKEQ. V was pared by 2 bases and J by 6 bases, with 12 bases of the junction left unmatched. The CDR3 totals 17 residues.

The CDR3 here is CASSPFTGGYTDTQYF. The DNA of the CDR3 is TGTGCCAGCTCACCATTCACAGGGGGTTACACAGATACGCAGTATTTT. The V gene is TRBV18, the J gene TRBJ2-3; 8 bases map to TRBD1. The ends lost 2 bases at V and 2 bases at J; junction bases unmatched: 6. From germline, CDR1 is KGHSH and CDR2 LQKENI. This CDR3 region has 16 residues.

The chain links TRBV7-9 to TRBJ1-1, with D tentatively TRBD1 (5 bases). The germline CDR1 and CDR2 sequences are SEHNR and FQNEAQ (reference sequence). V gave up 1 base and J gave up 5 bases, with 8 bases separating them. The CDR3 extends over 13 amino acids. The DNA for the CDR3 is TGTGCCAGCAGCTTAGTATCAGGGACTGAAGCTTTCTTT. Translated, it gives CASSLVSGTEAFF.

J is TRBJ1-4 and V is TRBV6-1; D is unresolved. The ends were cut back, 6 bases at V and 3 bases at J, with 14 bases in the middle. The length of the CDR3 is 15 residues. Germline V gene data show CDR1 as MNHNS and CDR2 as SASEGT. This CDR3 reads CASSPSRLSNEKLFF. For the CDR3, the DNA is TGTGCCAGCAGCCCTTCGAGGTTATCTAATGAAAAACTGTTTTTT.

The chain employs TRBV9 and TRBJ2-1, with 11 bases that match TRBD2. The V segment lost 1 base and the J segment 7 bases; nucleotides outside the gene matches: 4. CDR3 length: 15 residues. Germline assignment: CDR1 SGDLS and CDR2 YYNGEE. The CDR3: CASSVRLAGFNEQFF. The CDR3 DNA reads as TGTGCCAGCAGCGTAAGACTAGCGGGATTTAATGAGCAGTTCTTC.

The DNA of the CDR3 is TGTGCCAGCAGTTTTGCCGGGACAGGGGGCGCGGATACGCAGTATTTT. Protein: CASSFAGTGGADTQYF. The rearrangement links TRBV28 to TRBJ2-3; TRBD1 aligns across 12 bases. The CDR3 length is 16 residues. The junction had 7 bases not matched to a gene; V was cut back by 3 bases and J by 6 bases. In germline, CDR1 is MDHEN, CDR2 SYDVKM. Full variable domain (missing parts from reference TRBV28 and TRBJ2-3): DVKVTQSSRYLVKRTGEKVFLECVQDMDHENMFWYRQDPGLGLRLIYFSYDVKMKEKGDIPEGYSVSREKKERFSLILESASTNQTSMYLCASSFAGTGGADTQYFGPGTRLTVL.

V gene TRBV5-1 combines with J gene TRBJ2-2, with D possibly matching TRBD2 (6 bases). Trimming left V 5 bases short and J 6 bases short, with 14 bases between. The CDR3 runs 14 residues. The germline gives CDR1 SGHRS, CDR2 YFSETQ. Here the CDR3 DNA reads TGCGCCAGCAGTGGCGGGGTAATCCCCGGGGAGCTGTTTTTT. It is translated as CASSGGVIPGELFF.

This clone was recorded a few times. The chain has TRBV7-9 and TRBJ1-1, with 10 bases identical to TRBD1. Germline V gene sequence: CDR1 SEHNR, CDR2 FQNEAQ (reference sequence). The J segment lost 4 bases and the V segment lost 1 base, leaving 6 bases of the junction unmatched. This CDR3 spans 16 amino acids. The CDR3 spells CASSLGTGGMGTEAFF. CDR3 DNA sequence: TGTGCCAGCAGCTTAGGGACAGGGGGTATGGGCACTGAAGCTTTCTTT.

The chain joins TRBV6-1 to TRBJ1-5; the match to TRBD1 covers 7 bases. The trim removed 5 bases at V and 1 base at J, leaving 5 bases unmatched. The CDR3 length is 15 residues. Looked up from germline, CDR1 is MNHNS and CDR2 is SASEGT. The CDR3 here is CASSSKTGSNQPQHF. Here the CDR3 DNA reads TGTGCCAGCAGTTCCAAGACAGGGAGCAATCAGCCCCAGCATTTT.

The chain's CDR3 is CASSFAGGWEQFF. CDR3 DNA: TGTGCCAGCAGCTTCGCGGGGGGGTGGGAGCAGTTCTTC. The chain has TRBV5-4 and TRBJ2-1, with 9 positions matching TRBD2. There are 13 residues in the CDR3. V lost 2 bases, J lost 10 bases, and 4 bases stayed unmatched. The germline CDR1 and CDR2 sequences are SGHNT and YYREEE (reference sequence).